This entry concerns a single TCR beta chain. The sample is drawn from a study of control samples from healthy donors and cancer patients. There are 16 residues in the CDR3. The germline V gene has CDR1 LGHNA and CDR2 YNFKEQ. V was pared by 2 bases and J by 4 bases, with 10 bases of the junction left unmatched. The data were produced by immunoSEQ multiplex PCR, yet TCRdb's version contains in-frame clones alone and is incomplete. This table holds 100,000 to 150,000 clones, 92% found once. The receptor's source is a young man in good health. The chain has TRBV4-2 and TRBJ1-1; 7 bases line up with TRBD1. The sample consisted of blood. DNA for the CDR3: TGTGCCAGCAGCCAACAACCTACTAGGGGGCCCACTGAAGCTTTCTTT. Translation gives CASSQQPTRGPTEAFF.